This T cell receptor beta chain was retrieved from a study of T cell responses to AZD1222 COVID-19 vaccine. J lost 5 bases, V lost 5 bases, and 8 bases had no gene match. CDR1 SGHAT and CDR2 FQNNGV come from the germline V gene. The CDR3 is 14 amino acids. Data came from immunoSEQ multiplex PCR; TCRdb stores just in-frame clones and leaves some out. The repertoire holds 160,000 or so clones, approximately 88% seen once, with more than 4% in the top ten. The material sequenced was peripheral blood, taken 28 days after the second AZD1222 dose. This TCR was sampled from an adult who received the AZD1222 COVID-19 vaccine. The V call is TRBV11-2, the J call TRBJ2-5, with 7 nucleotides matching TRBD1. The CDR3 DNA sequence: TGTGCCAGCAGCGTTACAGGGGTCGGGGAGACCCAGTACTTC. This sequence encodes CASSVTGVGETQYF. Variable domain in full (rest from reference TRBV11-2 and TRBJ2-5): EAGVAQSPRYKIIEKRQSVAFWCNPISGHATLYWYQQILGQGPKLLIQFQNNGVVDDSQLPKDRFSAERLKGVDSTLKIQPAKLEDSAVYLCASSVTGVGETQYFGPGTRLLVL.